The T cell receptor (beta chain) described here comes from a study of blood T cell repertoires in COVID-19. Study information: Sites in the United States, Italy and Spain provided acute and convalescent COVID-19 samples. T cells, B-cell-depleted T cells, or PBMCs provided the cDNA or gDNA that served as material.

In the study's own analysis: Amplification from reference gene primers served as the basis for estimated nucleated cell counts. Data came from immunoSEQ multiplex PCR; TCRdb stores just in-frame clones and leaves some out. The V and J calls and clone size are taken from that table; D and trimming were inferred from the DNA. Altogether 120,000 to 150,000 clones are present, around 84% being singletons, with the ten largest covering over 5%. V shed 0 bases and J shed 7 bases, with 13 bases lying between them. This CDR3 region has 15 residues. Germline CDR1 is LGHNT and CDR2 is FRNRAP. This clone has at least ten counts.

The receptor comes from a human donor in a cohort sampled during active COVID-19. The chain employs TRBV12-5 and TRBJ1-5, with D possibly TRBD1 on 6 matching bases. The sequenced sample consisted of peripheral blood. The CDR3 coding sequence is TGTGCTAGTGGTTTGGTCCAACAGGGTGGGCAGCCCCAGCATTTT. The encoded protein is CASGLVQQGGQPQHF.